Detailed here is one TCR beta chain. The assay was immunoSEQ multiplex PCR, and TCRdb's table has in-frame clones only and misses some. The sample shows under 150,000 clones, roughly 79% of them seen only once. The data originate from a study of blood T cell repertoires in COVID-19. In the study overall: T cells, B-cell-depleted T cells, or PBMCs provided the cDNA or gDNA that served as material.

The CDR3 is 15 residues long. Trimming removed 1 base from V and 4 bases from J, with 15 bases in between. The V gene's germline CDR1 is SGHNT and CDR2 YYREEE (reference sequence). The chain carries TRBV5-4 and TRBJ2-7, with D possibly matching TRBD1 (5 bases). This TCR derives from a human donor in a cohort sampled during active COVID-19. What was sequenced was peripheral blood. The CDR3 nucleotides are TGTGCCAGCAGCTTGCCTCGGGCCCAGGGTTACGAGCAGTACTTC. Its translation is CASSLPRAQGYEQYF.